The 8 T cell receptor beta chains below come from one sample, sequenced in a study of blood T cell repertoires in COVID-19. TCRdb's table, derived via immunoSEQ multiplex PCR, lists solely in-frame clones and lacks some. The sample contains tens of thousands of clones, roughly 80% of which appear only once. Sequences were obtained from peripheral blood. These receptor sequences come from an older woman with acute or convalescent COVID-19.

This rearrangement joins TRBV6-2 or TRBV6-3 to TRBJ2-1; 7 bases fit TRBD1. The CDR3 extends over 15 amino acids. Unmatched junction bases numbered 9, after V lost 2 bases and J lost 8 bases. Germline V gives CDR1 MNHEY, CDR2 SVGEGT. The CDR3 here is CASSYPTTGDHEQFF. In nucleotides, the CDR3 is TGTGCCAGCAGTTACCCCACCACAGGGGACCATGAGCAGTTCTTC.

The J gene is TRBJ1-1, the V gene TRBV6-5, with TRBD1 identical over 9 bases. CDR1 is MNHEY and CDR2 is SVGAGI in the germline V gene. The CDR3 is 14 amino acids. V lost 6 bases, J lost 8 bases, and 10 bases stayed unmatched. The DNA for the CDR3 is TGTGCCAGCAGGGTAAAAGGACAGGGGCCCGAAGCTTTCTTT. It yields the protein CASRVKGQGPEAFF.

V gene TRBV5-4 combines with J gene TRBJ2-3, with TRBD2 matching over 8 bases. There are 15 residues in the CDR3. Per the germline V gene, CDR1 is SGHNT and CDR2 is YYREEE (reference sequence). Trimming removed 0 bases from V and 6 bases from J; junction bases left unmatched: 6. This CDR3 is CASSLDTGGLDTQYF. CDR3 nucleotide sequence: TGTGCCAGCAGCTTGGATACGGGGGGGCTGGATACGCAGTATTTT.

The chain links TRBV20-1 to TRBJ2-7; a weak D match, TRBD1 (6 bases). The germline gives CDR1 DFQATT, CDR2 SNEGSKA (reference sequence). CDR3 size: 13 residues. Trimming cost V 3 bases and J 3 bases, with 12 bases left between them. The CDR3 DNA sequence: TGCAGTGCTAGTTCAGGACAGCTCTACGAGCAGTACTTC. Protein: CSASSGQLYEQYF.

The V call is TRBV2, the J call TRBJ1-1; perhaps TRBD1 as D (5 bases). Trimming took 6 bases from V and 4 from J, leaving 18 bases between them. Germline V gene sequence: CDR1 SNHLY, CDR2 FYNNEI. This CDR3 comprises 15 residues. CDR3 DNA: TGTGCCAGCAGGTACGACCGACAGTTATCCACTGAAGCTTTCTTT. As protein: CASRYDRQLSTEAFF.

This clone came up once. The chain couples TRBV18 to TRBJ1-1; D is unclear. The V gene's germline CDR1 is KGHSH and CDR2 LQKENI. The CDR3 is 14 amino acids. The V gene lost 0 bases and the J gene lost 2 bases, with 7 bases spanning the gap. The CDR3 coding sequence is TGTGCCAGCTCACCACCGCGGGGAAACACTGAAGCTTTCTTT. It specifies CASSPPRGNTEAFF.

Here the CDR3 reads CASILPSLATLQTQYF. The CDR3 DNA sequence: TGTGCCAGCATCTTACCCTCACTAGCGACATTACAGACCCAGTACTTC. The chain recombines TRBV2 with TRBJ2-5; 7 bases agree with TRBD2. Germline CDR1 is SNHLY and CDR2 is FYNNEI. The CDR3 runs 16 residues. The V segment lost 7 bases and the J segment 6 bases; nucleotides outside the gene matches: 17.

This clone has just one count. J is TRBJ2-7 and V is TRBV28, with 14 positions matching TRBD2. V gave up 4 bases and J gave up 2 bases; unmatched junction bases: 10. There are 18 residues in the CDR3. CDR1 and CDR2 (germline): MDHEN, SYDVKM. The CDR3 loop is CASSSSRGLAGVPYEQYF. In nucleotides, the CDR3 is TGTGCCAGCAGTTCATCGAGGGGACTAGCGGGGGTCCCCTACGAGCAGTACTTC.